These 25 T cell receptor beta chains share one sample of origin, sequenced in a study of T cell repertoires in cytomegalovirus infection. From the reads, TCRdb called clonotypes with MiXCR, one entry per CDR3 protein. The sample consists of approximately 200,000 distinct CDR3 sequences, roughly 27% of them appearing once. The sequenced sample was PBMCs. The origin of the receptors is a human donor in good health (CMV status not recorded). Some clones in this sample may be carry-over from other donors' samples.

This chain links TRBV25-1 with TRBJ1-1; 9 nucleotides agree with TRBD1. The CDR3 covers 15 residues. Germline assignment: CDR1 MGHDK and CDR2 SYGVNS. V trimming: 3 bases; J trimming: 5 bases; junction bases outside the gene matches: 7. The CDR3 bases are TGTGCCAGCAGTGATCAACAGGGGGCAGGTACTGAAGCTTTCTTT. It encodes CASSDQQGAGTEAFF.

This sequence joins TRBV19 and TRBJ1-1; D call uncertain. Germline V CDR1 and CDR2: LNHDA, SQIVND (reference sequence). V lost 0 bases and J lost 6, with 14 bases in between. The CDR3 sequence is 15 residues long. CDR3 sequence (DNA): TGTGCCAGTAGTATAGATCTAGGCGGACGGGCTGAAGCTTTCTTT. Its protein product is CASSIDLGGRAEAFF. The entire variable domain, with the rest obtained from reference TRBV19 and TRBJ1-1, is as follows: DGGITQSPKYLFRKEGQNVTLSCEQNLNHDAMYWYRQDPGQGLRLIYYSQIVNDFQKGDIAEGYSVSREKKESFPLTVTSAQKNPTAFYLCASSIDLGGRAEAFFGQGTRLTVV.

This clonotype occurred many times. The J gene is TRBJ1-2, the V gene TRBV7-2; maybe TRBD1 (5 bases). The V gene lost 3 bases and the J gene lost 8 bases, with 31 bases spanning the gap. Germline V gene lookup returns CDR1 SGHTA and CDR2 FQGNSA. The CDR3 has 19 residues. CDR3 sequence reads: CASSFGERDSRRLRGGYTF. As DNA, the CDR3 is TGTGCCAGCAGCTTCGGGGAAAGGGACTCGCGCCGTCTGCGGGGGGGCTACACCTTC.

The gene calls are TRBV5-1 and TRBJ2-7; D may be TRBD1 (6 bases). Germline V gene lookup returns CDR1 SGHRS and CDR2 YFSETQ. The CDR3 extends over 15 amino acids. V dropped 0 bases and J dropped 2 bases, with 12 bases sitting between them. In nucleotides, the CDR3 is TGCGCCAGCAGCTTGGACACAGGGCTAACCTACGAGCAGTACTTC. Protein sequence: CASSLDTGLTYEQYF.

The chain links TRBV6-5 to TRBJ1-2; TRBD1 matches at 12 bases. Germline V gene data show CDR1 as MNHEY and CDR2 as SVGAGI. This CDR3 region has 16 residues. V gave up 4 bases and J gave up 13 bases; unmatched junction bases: 16. In DNA form, the CDR3 reads TGTGCCAGCAGTTTCCGCACCGGGACAGGGGGCAGCGACTGCACCTTC. It codes for CASSFRTGTGGSDCTF.

This clonotype was counted between two and nine times. The gene calls are TRBV19 and TRBJ1-1, with D unclear. CDR3 length: 15 residues. V lost 6 bases and J lost 2, with 16 bases in between. Germline V CDR1 and CDR2: LNHDA, SQIVND (reference sequence). For the CDR3, the DNA is TGTGCCAGTAGCCGACTAGGGAAAGAAAACACTGAAGCTTTCTTT. Protein product: CASSRLGKENTEAFF.

This clonotype was recorded at least ten times. The chain joins TRBV7-8 to TRBJ1-4; 8 bases agree with TRBD1. This CDR3 is 15 amino acids long. The germline V gene has CDR1 SGHVS and CDR2 FQNEAQ. V shed 4 bases and J 8 bases; nucleotides not matched to a gene: 9. In DNA, the CDR3 is TGTGCCAGCAGCTGGACAGGGACTAGGGGCGAAAAACTGTTTTTT. Translation: CASSWTGTRGEKLFF.

The chain carries TRBV7-8 and TRBJ2-3; D is possibly TRBD1 or TRBD2 (5 bases each). Trimming stripped 7 bases from V and 2 bases from J, with 13 bases between. The CDR3 extends over 14 amino acids. The germline CDR1 and CDR2 sequences are SGHVS and FQNEAQ. The DNA for the CDR3 is TGTGCCAGCAACATCAGAGGGGACACAGATACGCAGTATTTT. Its protein product is CASNIRGDTDTQYF.

V is TRBV5-1 and J is TRBJ2-7; D may correspond to TRBD1 or TRBD2 (5 bases each). Germline CDR1 SGHRS, CDR2 YFSETQ. The CDR3 extends over 14 amino acids. Trimming cost V 4 bases and J 7 bases, with 18 bases left between them. CDR3 sequence: CASSPGRGTTEQYF. The CDR3 nucleotides are TGCGCCAGCAGCCCGGGACGAGGGACGACAGAGCAGTACTTC.

The chain combines TRBV7-3 with TRBJ2-6; weak D call: TRBD2 (6 bases). Germline CDR1 reads SGHTA; CDR2 reads FQGTGA. This CDR3 has 16 residues. V was pared by 5 bases and J by 4 bases, with 15 bases between. CDR3: CASSQGGVYGANVLTF. The CDR3 nucleotides read TGTGCCAGCAGCCAAGGAGGGGTTTACGGGGCCAACGTCCTGACTTTC.

The V and J genes are TRBV28 and TRBJ1-1; 8 bases are a match to TRBD1. The CDR3 is made up of 15 amino acids. Germline V gives CDR1 MDHEN, CDR2 SYDVKM. The junction had 8 bases not matched to a gene; V was cut back by 7 bases and J by 1 base. This CDR3 reads CASTLAGQANTEAFF. The CDR3 DNA reads as TGTGCCAGCACTCTTGCGGGACAGGCGAACACTGAAGCTTTCTTT.

There are a few counts of this clonotype. V usage is TRBV11-2 and J usage is TRBJ2-3; D is ambiguous. Germline V gives CDR1 SGHAT, CDR2 FQNNGV. Trimming removed 4 bases from V and 7 bases from J, with 15 bases in between. This CDR3 is built from 14 residues. The CDR3 loop is CASSSVIRVNTQYF. The CDR3 region has the DNA TGTGCCAGCAGCTCCGTCATTCGGGTAAATACGCAGTATTTT.

A few counts support this clonotype. The chain links TRBV7-2 to TRBJ2-2; the D gene is possibly TRBD1 (5 bases). Germline V gene lookup returns CDR1 SGHTA and CDR2 FQGNSA. Between the trimmed V and J ends, which lost 0 bases and 4 bases, there was a span of 9 bases. The CDR3 totals 15 residues. The CDR3 nucleotides read TGTGCCAGCAGCTTAGCCAGGGCAGGCACCGGGGAGCTGTTTTTT. Translation gives CASSLARAGTGELFF. Looking up the rest from reference TRBV7-2 and TRBJ2-2 gives the full variable domain: GAGVSQSPSNKVTEKGKDVELRCDPISGHTALYWYRQSLGQGLEFLIYFQGNSAPDKSGLPSDRFSAERTGGSVSTLTIQRTQQEDSAVYLCASSLARAGTGELFFGEGSRLTVL.

The chain joins TRBV20-1 to TRBJ1-2; 7 bases are shared with TRBD1. The germline gives CDR1 DFQATT, CDR2 SNEGSKA (reference sequence). Losses at the gene ends were 3 bases for V and 3 bases for J; bases not matched to a gene: 7. This CDR3 contains 14 residues. The CDR3: CSASLTGFDYGYTF. Written as DNA, the CDR3 is TGCAGTGCTAGTCTGACAGGGTTTGACTATGGCTACACCTTC.

This clonotype was recorded only once. This chain uses TRBV20-1 with TRBJ2-5; D is undetermined. V lost 6 bases and J lost 0, with 11 bases in between. CDR1 is DFQATT, CDR2 SNEGSKA, per germline (reference sequence). The CDR3 has 13 amino acids. CDR3 sequence (DNA): TGCAGTGCCGTATACCACTACCAAGAGACCCAGTACTTC. Protein sequence: CSAVYHYQETQYF.

The chain has TRBV6-1 and TRBJ1-2, with D unresolved. V lost 7 bases and J 7 bases, leaving 10 bases between the germline ends. CDR1 is MNHNS and CDR2 is SASEGT in the germline V gene. The CDR3 runs to 11 residues. CDR3 protein: CASNLSSGYTF. The CDR3 DNA is TGTGCCAGCAACTTGAGTAGTGGCTACACCTTC.

The rearrangement uses TRBV5-1 and TRBJ2-7; D may be TRBD1 or TRBD2 (5 bases each). In germline, CDR1 is SGHRS, CDR2 YFSETQ. The CDR3 is made up of 13 amino acids. V dropped 2 bases and J dropped 4 bases, with 10 bases sitting between them. The CDR3 DNA follows: TGCGCCAGCAGCTTTGGGACCGAGTACGAGCAGTACTTC. This sequence encodes CASSFGTEYEQYF. Based on the CDR3 plus reference TRBV5-1 and TRBJ2-7, the full variable domain is KAGVTQTPRYLIKTRGQQVTLSCSPISGHRSVSWYQQTPGQGLQFLFEYFSETQRNKGNFPGRFSGRQFSNSRSEMNVSTLELGDSALYLCASSFGTEYEQYFGPGTRLTVT.

The chain joins TRBV27 to TRBJ2-7, with 8 bases fitting TRBD1. In germline, CDR1 is MNHEY, CDR2 SMNVEV (reference sequence). V shed 3 bases, J shed 5 bases, and the junction held 9 bases outside the gene matches. The CDR3 is 15 amino acids. DNA of the CDR3: TGTGCCAGCAGTTTTTTCTACGGACAGGGCCACGAGCAGTACTTC. Its translation: CASSFFYGQGHEQYF.

This clonotype turned up a few times. V gene TRBV14 combines with J gene TRBJ1-6; D gene unclear. CDR3 length equals 17 residues. Per the germline V gene, CDR1 is SGHDN and CDR2 is FVKESK. Trimming stripped 0 bases from V and 1 base from J, with 10 bases between. The CDR3 DNA sequence: TGTGCCAGCAGCCAAGATAGGAGGGTGTCCTATAATTCACCCCTCCACTTT. This encodes CASSQDRRVSYNSPLHF. The full variable domain, completed using reference TRBV14 and TRBJ1-6, is EAGVTQFPSHSVIEKGQTVTLRCDPISGHDNLYWYRRVMGKEIKFLLHFVKESKQDESGMPNNRFLAERTGGTYSTLKVQPAELEDSGVYFCASSQDRRVSYNSPLHFGNGTRLTVT.

This clonotype turned up a few times. The J gene is TRBJ1-5, the V gene TRBV6-5; no firm D call. Per germline, CDR1 MNHEY and CDR2 SVGAGI. CDR3 length: 13 amino acids. Trimming took off 6 bases at V and 7 bases at J, with 13 bases between the two ends. DNA for the CDR3: TGTGCCAGCAGCCCTACGGGGAGGCAGCCCCAGCATTTT. It encodes CASSPTGRQPQHF.

This clonotype was counted ten times or more. The chain links TRBV11-2 to TRBJ2-3; possibly TRBD1 or TRBD2 for D (6 bases each). The ends were cut back, 5 bases at V and 9 bases at J, with 24 bases in the middle. There are 16 residues in the CDR3. CDR1 and CDR2 (germline): SGHAT, FQNNGV. CDR3 DNA: TGTGCCAGCAGCCTCTTACAGGGCGGTGGGGGAGGAACGCAGTATTTT. Translation gives CASSLLQGGGGGTQYF. Full variable domain (remainder filled in from reference TRBV11-2 and TRBJ2-3): EAGVAQSPRYKIIEKRQSVAFWCNPISGHATLYWYQQILGQGPKLLIQFQNNGVVDDSQLPKDRFSAERLKGVDSTLKIQPAKLEDSAVYLCASSLLQGGGGGTQYFGPGTRLTVL.

The chain is built from TRBV29-1 and TRBJ1-1, with D possibly matching TRBD1 (5 bases). The CDR3 has 12 residues. V lost 5 bases and J 2 bases, leaving 9 bases between the germline ends. CDR1 is SQVTM and CDR2 is ANQGSEA in the germline V gene. The CDR3 sequence is CSVQGTNTEAFF. The CDR3 nucleotides read TGCAGCGTTCAGGGTACTAACACTGAAGCTTTCTTT.

The genes are TRBV6-2 or TRBV6-3 and TRBJ1-1; D possibly corresponds to TRBD1 (6 bases). Germline V gives CDR1 MNHEY, CDR2 SVGEGT. This CDR3 has 13 amino acids. V shed 4 bases and J shed 6 bases, with 12 bases lying between them. For the CDR3, the DNA is TGTGCCAGCAGTTTAGGGGGGTCGGCTGAAGCTTTCTTT. Encoded protein: CASSLGGSAEAFF.

V gene TRBV11-3 combines with J gene TRBJ2-1; TRBD2 matches at 9 bases. V trimming: 1 base; J trimming: 8 bases; junction bases outside the gene matches: 6. CDR3 length: 15 amino acids. Germline CDR1 and CDR2: SGHNT and YENEEA. CDR3 region: CASSLGTSEEDEQFF. For the CDR3, the DNA is TGTGCCAGCAGCTTAGGGACTAGCGAAGAAGATGAGCAGTTCTTC.

This clonotype was found a few times. The chain employs TRBV7-2 and TRBJ2-1; 8 bases are shared with TRBD1. The trim removed 1 base at V and 6 bases at J, leaving 2 bases unmatched. This CDR3 contains 14 residues. Per germline, CDR1 SGHTA and CDR2 FQGNSA. The CDR3 DNA is TGTGCCAGCAGCTTAGGACAGGGGTTCAATGAGCAGTTCTTC. Translated: CASSLGQGFNEQFF. Supplemented by reference TRBV7-2 and TRBJ2-1, the full variable domain reads GAGVSQSPSNKVTEKGKDVELRCDPISGHTALYWYRQSLGQGLEFLIYFQGNSAPDKSGLPSDRFSAERTGGSVSTLTIQRTQQEDSAVYLCASSLGQGFNEQFFGPGTRLTVL.